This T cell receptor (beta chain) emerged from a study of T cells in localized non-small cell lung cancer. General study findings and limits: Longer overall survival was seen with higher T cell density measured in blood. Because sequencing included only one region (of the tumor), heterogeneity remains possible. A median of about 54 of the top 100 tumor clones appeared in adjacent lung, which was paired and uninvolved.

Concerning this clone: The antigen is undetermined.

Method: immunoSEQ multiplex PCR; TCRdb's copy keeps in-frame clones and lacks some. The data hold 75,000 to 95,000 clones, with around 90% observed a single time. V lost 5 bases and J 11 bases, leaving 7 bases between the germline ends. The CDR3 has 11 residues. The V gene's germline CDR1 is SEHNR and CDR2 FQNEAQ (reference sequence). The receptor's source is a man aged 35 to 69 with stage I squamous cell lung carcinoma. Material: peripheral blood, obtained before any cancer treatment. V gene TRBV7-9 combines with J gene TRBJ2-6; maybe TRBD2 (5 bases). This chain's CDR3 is CASSPLDVLTF. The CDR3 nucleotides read TGTGCCAGCAGCCCACTAGACGTCCTGACTTTC. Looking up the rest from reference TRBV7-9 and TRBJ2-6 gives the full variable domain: DTGVSQNPRHKITKRGQNVTFRCDPISEHNRLYWYRQTLGQGPEFLTYFQNEAQLEKSRLLSDRFSAERPKGSFSTLEIQRTEQGDSAMYLCASSPLDVLTFGAGSRLTVL.